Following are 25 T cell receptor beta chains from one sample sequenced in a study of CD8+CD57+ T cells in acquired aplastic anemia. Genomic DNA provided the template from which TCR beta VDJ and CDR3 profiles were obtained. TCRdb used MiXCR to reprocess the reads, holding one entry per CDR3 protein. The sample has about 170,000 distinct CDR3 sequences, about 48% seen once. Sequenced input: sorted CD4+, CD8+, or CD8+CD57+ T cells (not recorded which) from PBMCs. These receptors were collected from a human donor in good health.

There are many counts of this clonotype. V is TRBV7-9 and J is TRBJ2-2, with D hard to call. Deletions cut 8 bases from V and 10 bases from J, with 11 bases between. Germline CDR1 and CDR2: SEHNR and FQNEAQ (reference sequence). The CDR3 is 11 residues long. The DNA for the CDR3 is TGTGCCAGCCCCCGTCCAGTGGAGCTGTTTTTT. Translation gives CASPRPVELFF.

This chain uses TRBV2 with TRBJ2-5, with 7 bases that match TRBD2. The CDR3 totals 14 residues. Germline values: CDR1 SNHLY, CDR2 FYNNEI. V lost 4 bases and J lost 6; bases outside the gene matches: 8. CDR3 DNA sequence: TGTGCCAGCAGTGGTGGCGGGAGCGTAAAGACCCAGTACTTC. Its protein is CASSGGGSVKTQYF.

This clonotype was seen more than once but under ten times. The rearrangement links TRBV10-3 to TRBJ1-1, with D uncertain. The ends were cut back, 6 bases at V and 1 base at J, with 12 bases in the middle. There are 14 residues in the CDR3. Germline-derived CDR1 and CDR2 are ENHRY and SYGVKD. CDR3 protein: CAISSEASNTEAFF. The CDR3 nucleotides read TGTGCCATCAGCTCCGAAGCCTCGAACACTGAAGCTTTCTTT.

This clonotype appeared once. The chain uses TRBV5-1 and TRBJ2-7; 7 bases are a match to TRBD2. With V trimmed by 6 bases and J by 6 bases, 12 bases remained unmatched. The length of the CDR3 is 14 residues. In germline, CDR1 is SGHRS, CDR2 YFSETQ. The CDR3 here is CASMNAGAASEQYF. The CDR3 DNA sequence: TGCGCCAGCATGAACGCGGGAGCCGCTAGCGAGCAGTACTTC.

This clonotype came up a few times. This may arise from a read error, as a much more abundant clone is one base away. CDR3 DNA: TGTGCCAGCAGCCCCCGGGGATCCGCTCGAGTCGAGCAGTACTTC. Amino acids: CASSPRGSARVEQYF. The chain employs TRBV14 and TRBJ2-7; a possible D gene is TRBD2 (5 bases). V was cut by 4 bases and J by 6 bases, with 19 bases left in between. Per germline, CDR1 SGHDN and CDR2 FVKESK. The CDR3 has 15 amino acids.

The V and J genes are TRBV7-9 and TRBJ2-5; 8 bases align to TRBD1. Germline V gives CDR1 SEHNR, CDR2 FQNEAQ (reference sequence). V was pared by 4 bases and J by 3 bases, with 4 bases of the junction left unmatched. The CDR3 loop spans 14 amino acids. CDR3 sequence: CASSSRQGKETQYF. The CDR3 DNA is TGTGCCAGCAGCTCTCGACAGGGGAAAGAGACCCAGTACTTC. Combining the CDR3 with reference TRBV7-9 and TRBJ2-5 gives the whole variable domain DTGVSQNPRHKITKRGQNVTFRCDPISEHNRLYWYRQTLGQGPEFLTYFQNEAQLEKSRLLSDRFSAERPKGSFSTLEIQRTEQGDSAMYLCASSSRQGKETQYFGPGTRLLVL.

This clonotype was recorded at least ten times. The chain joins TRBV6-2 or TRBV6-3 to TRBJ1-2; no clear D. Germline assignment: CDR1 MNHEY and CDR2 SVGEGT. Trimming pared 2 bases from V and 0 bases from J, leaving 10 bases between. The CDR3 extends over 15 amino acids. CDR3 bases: TGTGCCAGCAGTTACGGCGGATTAGCTAACTATGGCTACACCTTC. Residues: CASSYGGLANYGYTF.

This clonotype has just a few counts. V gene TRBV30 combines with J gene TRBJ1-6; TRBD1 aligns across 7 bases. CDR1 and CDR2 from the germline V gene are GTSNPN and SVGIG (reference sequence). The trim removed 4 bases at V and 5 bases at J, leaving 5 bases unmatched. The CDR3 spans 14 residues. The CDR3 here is CAWTGQKNNSPLHF. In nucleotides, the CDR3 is TGTGCCTGGACGGGACAGAAGAATAATTCACCCCTCCACTTT.

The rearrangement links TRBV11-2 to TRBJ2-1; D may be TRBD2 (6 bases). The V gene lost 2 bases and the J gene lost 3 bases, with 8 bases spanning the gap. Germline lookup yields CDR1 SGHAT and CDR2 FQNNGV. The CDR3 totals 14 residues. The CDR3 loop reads CASSLISGYNEQFF. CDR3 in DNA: TGTGCCAGCAGCTTAATTAGCGGCTACAATGAGCAGTTCTTC.

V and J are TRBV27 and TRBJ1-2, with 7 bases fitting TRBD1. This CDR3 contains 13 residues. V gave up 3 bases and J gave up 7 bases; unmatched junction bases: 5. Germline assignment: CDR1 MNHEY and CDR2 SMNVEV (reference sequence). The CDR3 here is CASSFRRGSGYTF. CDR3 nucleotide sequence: TGTGCCAGCAGTTTCCGCAGGGGGTCTGGCTACACCTTC.

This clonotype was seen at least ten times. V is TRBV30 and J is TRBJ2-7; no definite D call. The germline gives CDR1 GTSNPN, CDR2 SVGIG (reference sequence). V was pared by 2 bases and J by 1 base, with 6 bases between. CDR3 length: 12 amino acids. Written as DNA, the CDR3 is TGTGCCTGGAGTAAGGGATCCTACGAGCAGTACTTC. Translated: CAWSKGSYEQYF.

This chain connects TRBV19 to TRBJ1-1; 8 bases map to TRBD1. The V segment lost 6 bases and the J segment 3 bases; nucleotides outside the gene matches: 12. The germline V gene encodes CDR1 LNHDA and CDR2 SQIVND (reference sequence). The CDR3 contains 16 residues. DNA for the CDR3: TGTGCCAGTAGCGGGGACAGGCACGCCTGGGACACTGAAGCTTTCTTT. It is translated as CASSGDRHAWDTEAFF.

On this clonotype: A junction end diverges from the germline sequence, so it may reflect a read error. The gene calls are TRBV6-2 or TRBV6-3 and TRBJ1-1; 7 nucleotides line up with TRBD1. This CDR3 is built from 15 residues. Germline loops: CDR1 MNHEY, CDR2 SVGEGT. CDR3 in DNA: TGTGCCAGCAGTTCGCTAAGACAGGGTGACACTGAAGCTTCCTTT. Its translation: CASSSLRQGDTEASF.

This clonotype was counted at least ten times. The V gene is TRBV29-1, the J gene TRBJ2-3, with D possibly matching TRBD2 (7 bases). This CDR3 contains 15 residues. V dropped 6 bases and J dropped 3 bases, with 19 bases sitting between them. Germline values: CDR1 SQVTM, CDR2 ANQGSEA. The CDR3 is CSVQGWRGRTDTQYF. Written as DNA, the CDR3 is TGCAGCGTACAGGGCTGGCGCGGGAGAACAGATACGCAGTATTTT.

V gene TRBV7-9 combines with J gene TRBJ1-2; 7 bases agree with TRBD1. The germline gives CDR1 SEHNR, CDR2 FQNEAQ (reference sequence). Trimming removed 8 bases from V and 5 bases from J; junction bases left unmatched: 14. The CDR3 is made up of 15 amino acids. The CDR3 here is CASGQGGTTTYGYTF. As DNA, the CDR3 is TGTGCCAGCGGCCAGGGGGGCACGACCACTTATGGCTACACCTTC. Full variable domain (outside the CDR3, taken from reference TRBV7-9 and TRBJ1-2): DTGVSQNPRHKITKRGQNVTFRCDPISEHNRLYWYRQTLGQGPEFLTYFQNEAQLEKSRLLSDRFSAERPKGSFSTLEIQRTEQGDSAMYLCASGQGGTTTYGYTFGSGTRLTVV.

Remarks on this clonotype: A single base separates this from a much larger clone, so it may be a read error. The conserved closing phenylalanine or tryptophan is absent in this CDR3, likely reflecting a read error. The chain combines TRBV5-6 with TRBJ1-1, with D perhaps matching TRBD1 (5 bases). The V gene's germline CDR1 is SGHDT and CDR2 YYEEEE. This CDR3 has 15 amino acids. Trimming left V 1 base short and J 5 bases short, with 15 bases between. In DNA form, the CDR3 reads TGTGCCAGCAGCTTGTTTCTGGGGGGAAGGACTGAAGCTTTCCTT. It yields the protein CASSLFLGGRTEAFL.

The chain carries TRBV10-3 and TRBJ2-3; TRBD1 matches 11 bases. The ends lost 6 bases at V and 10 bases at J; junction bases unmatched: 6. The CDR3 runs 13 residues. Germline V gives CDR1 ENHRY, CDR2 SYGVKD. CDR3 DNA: TGTGCCATCAGCTTAGGGGACAGGGGGTCGCAGTATTTT. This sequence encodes CAISLGDRGSQYF.

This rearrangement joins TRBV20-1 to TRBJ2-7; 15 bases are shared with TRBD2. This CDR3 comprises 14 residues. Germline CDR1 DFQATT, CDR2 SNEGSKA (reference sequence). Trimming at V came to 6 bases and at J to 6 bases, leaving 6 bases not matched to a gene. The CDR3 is CSAAPGLAGGEQYF. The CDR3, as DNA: TGCAGTGCGGCACCGGGACTAGCGGGAGGCGAGCAGTACTTC.

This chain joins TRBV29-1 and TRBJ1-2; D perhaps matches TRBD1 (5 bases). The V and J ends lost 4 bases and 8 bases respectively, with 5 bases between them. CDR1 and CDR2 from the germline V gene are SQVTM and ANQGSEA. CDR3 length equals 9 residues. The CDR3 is CSVGQGYTF. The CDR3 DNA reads TGCAGCGTTGGACAGGGCTACACCTTC.

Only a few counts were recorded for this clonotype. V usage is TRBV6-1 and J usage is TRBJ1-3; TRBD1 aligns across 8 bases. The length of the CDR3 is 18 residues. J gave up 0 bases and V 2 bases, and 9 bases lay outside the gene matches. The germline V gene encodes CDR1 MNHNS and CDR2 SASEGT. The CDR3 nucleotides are TGTGCCAGCAGTGAACAATTGGGGACAGGACTCTCTGGAAACACCATATATTTT. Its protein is CASSEQLGTGLSGNTIYF.

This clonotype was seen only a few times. The CDR3 region is CASSPLPGGYTEAFF. The CDR3 DNA follows: TGTGCCAGCTCACCATTACCAGGGGGTTACACTGAAGCTTTCTTT. The chain employs TRBV18 and TRBJ1-1; 7 bases line up with TRBD1. The V segment lost 2 bases and the J segment 3 bases; nucleotides outside the gene matches: 6. Germline V gene lookup returns CDR1 KGHSH and CDR2 LQKENI. The CDR3 is made up of 15 amino acids.

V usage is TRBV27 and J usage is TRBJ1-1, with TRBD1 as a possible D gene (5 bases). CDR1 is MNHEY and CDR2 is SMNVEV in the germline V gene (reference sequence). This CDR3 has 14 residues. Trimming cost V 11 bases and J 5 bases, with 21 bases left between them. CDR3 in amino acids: CAARGAEAITEAFF. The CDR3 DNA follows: TGTGCCGCAAGGGGTGCGGAAGCAATAACTGAAGCTTTCTTT.

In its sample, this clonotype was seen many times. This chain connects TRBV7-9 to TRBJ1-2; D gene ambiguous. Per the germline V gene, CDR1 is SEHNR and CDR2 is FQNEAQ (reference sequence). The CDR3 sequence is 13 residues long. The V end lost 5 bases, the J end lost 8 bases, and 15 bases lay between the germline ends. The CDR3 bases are TGTGCCAGCAGCGCTACGCTAATGGGGGGCTACACCTTC. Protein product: CASSATLMGGYTF.

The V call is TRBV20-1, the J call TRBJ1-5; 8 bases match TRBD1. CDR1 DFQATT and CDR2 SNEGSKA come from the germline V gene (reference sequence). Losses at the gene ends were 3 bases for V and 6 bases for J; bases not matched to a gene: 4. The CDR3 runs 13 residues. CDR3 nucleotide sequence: TGCAGTGCTAGTCCTACAGGGGGTCAGCCCCAGCATTTT. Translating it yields CSASPTGGQPQHF.

CDR3 sequence: CSAGLGSNEQFF. As DNA, the CDR3 is TGCAGTGCTGGTCTAGGGTCCAATGAGCAGTTCTTC. The chain recombines TRBV20-1 with TRBJ2-1; D unclear. The germline V and J ends were trimmed by 5 bases and 6 bases, with 11 bases remaining between them. CDR1 is DFQATT, CDR2 SNEGSKA, per germline (reference sequence). The CDR3 spans 12 residues.